The 15 T cell receptor beta chains given below trace back to one sample, sequenced in a study of monozygotic twins with cystic fibrosis. The repertoire was sequenced with immunoSEQ multiplex PCR; TCRdb's copy has only in-frame clones and lacks some. The sample lists under 30,000 clones, 90% occurring once. Sequenced sample: blood. The receptors derive from a girl aged 2 to 9 with cystic fibrosis.

V and J are TRBV11-2 and TRBJ1-2, with 8 bases that match TRBD1. Germline values: CDR1 SGHAT, CDR2 FQNNGV. V shed 4 bases and J 5 bases; nucleotides not matched to a gene: 9. CDR3 length: 15 amino acids. In DNA form, the CDR3 reads TGTGCCAGCAGCTCCTGGGACAGGCCCGCTTATGGCTACACCTTC. It yields the protein CASSSWDRPAYGYTF. The complete variable domain, with remaining parts taken from reference TRBV11-2 and TRBJ1-2, reads EAGVAQSPRYKIIEKRQSVAFWCNPISGHATLYWYQQILGQGPKLLIQFQNNGVVDDSQLPKDRFSAERLKGVDSTLKIQPAKLEDSAVYLCASSSWDRPAYGYTFGSGTRLTVV.

V usage is TRBV18 and J usage is TRBJ1-2; 7 nucleotides agree with TRBD1. The germline gives CDR1 KGHSH, CDR2 LQKENI. V trimming: 0 bases; J trimming: 4 bases; junction bases outside the gene matches: 5. The CDR3 loop spans 15 amino acids. The CDR3 loop reads CASSPPGQPLYGYTF. CDR3 sequence (DNA): TGTGCCAGCTCACCACCGGGACAGCCACTCTATGGCTACACCTTC.

The chain carries TRBV21-1 and TRBJ2-7; the D call of TRBD1 is as the table states it, not checked on the DNA. TRBV21-1 is a pseudogene segment. This CDR3 spans 15 amino acids. The CDR3 nucleotides are TGTGCCAGCAGCAAACGCAGGGGGTGCCCCAACGAGCAGTACTTC. Its translation is CASSKRRGCPNEQYF.

This chain joins TRBV7-2 and TRBJ2-3; TRBD2 aligns across 11 bases. Trimming at V came to 0 bases and at J to 4 bases, leaving 0 bases not matched to a gene. Germline lookup yields CDR1 SGHTA and CDR2 FQGNSA. This CDR3 region has 15 residues. DNA of the CDR3: TGTGCCAGCAGCTTAGCTAGCGGGGGGGCAGATACGCAGTATTTT. Residues: CASSLASGGADTQYF.

In DNA, the CDR3 is TGCGCCAGCAGTTTTGGGACAGGGGTTCGGGGCTATGGCTACACCTTC. This gives the protein CASSFGTGVRGYGYTF. V and J are TRBV5-1 and TRBJ1-2, with 10 bases that match TRBD1. Unmatched junction bases numbered 11, after V lost 5 bases and J lost 4 bases. The V gene's germline CDR1 is SGHRS and CDR2 YFSETQ. The CDR3 covers 16 residues.

The chain carries TRBV4-1 and TRBJ2-5; D is unresolved. The CDR3 length is 15 residues. CDR1 is MGHRA, CDR2 YSYEKL, per germline. With 1 base removed from V and 2 bases from J, the gap between germline ends came to 11 bases. The CDR3 reads CASSQVPGAQETQYF. CDR3 DNA: TGCGCCAGCAGCCAAGTCCCGGGTGCACAAGAGACCCAGTACTTC.

V gene TRBV4-1 combines with J gene TRBJ2-7, with 7 nucleotides matching TRBD1. Germline V gives CDR1 MGHRA, CDR2 YSYEKL. Losses at the gene ends were 3 bases for V and 3 bases for J; bases not matched to a gene: 14. The CDR3 length is 17 residues. The CDR3 DNA sequence: TGCGCCAGCAGCCATCCTTCCGCTAAAACAGGGGTCTACGAGCAGTACTTC. Its protein is CASSHPSAKTGVYEQYF.

V and J are TRBV5-1 and TRBJ2-3, with TRBD2 matching over 12 bases. Germline V gene data show CDR1 as SGHRS and CDR2 as YFSETQ. CDR3 length: 16 amino acids. J lost 2 bases, V lost 4 bases, and 5 bases had no gene match. CDR3 loop: CASSLLAGGHTDTQYF. CDR3 DNA sequence: TGCGCCAGCAGCCTCCTAGCGGGGGGGCACACAGATACGCAGTATTTT.

The CDR3 nucleotides are TGTGCCAGCAGGGGTACAGGGGGCCCGGATCAGCCCCAGCATTTT. This codes for CASRGTGGPDQPQHF. The chain combines TRBV25-1 with TRBJ1-5; TRBD1 matches at 9 bases. V lost 6 bases and J lost 5; bases outside the gene matches: 8. Germline CDR1 MGHDK, CDR2 SYGVNS. This CDR3 comprises 15 residues. Full variable domain (remainder filled in from reference TRBV25-1 and TRBJ1-5): EADIYQTPRYLVIGTGKKITLECSQTMGHDKMYWYQQDPGMELHLIHYSYGVNSTEKGDLSSESTVSRIRTEHFPLTLESARPSHTSQYLCASRGTGGPDQPQHFGDGTRLSIL.

The sample holds a few counts of this clone. V gene TRBV5-6 combines with J gene TRBJ1-3; D may be TRBD1 (5 bases). This CDR3 comprises 15 residues. V lost 5 bases and J lost 2, with 14 bases in between. The germline gives CDR1 SGHDT, CDR2 YYEEEE. The CDR3 here is CASSWDRRPGNTIYF. CDR3 DNA: TGTGCCAGCAGTTGGGACCGCCGCCCTGGAAACACCATATATTTT.

J is TRBJ1-2 and V is TRBV5-5; 7 bases map to TRBD1. The CDR3 length is 15 residues. V trimming: 3 bases; J trimming: 5 bases; junction bases outside the gene matches: 10. CDR1 and CDR2 from the germline V gene are SGHKS and YYEKEE (reference sequence). Here the CDR3 reads CASSSTRQGGYGYTF. CDR3 DNA: TGTGCCAGCAGCTCGACCCGACAGGGCGGTTATGGCTACACCTTC.

This chain links TRBV6-1 with TRBJ2-1; 12 bases are a match to TRBD2. This CDR3 spans 17 amino acids. Germline-derived CDR1 and CDR2 are MNHNS and SASEGT. V was pared by 3 bases and J by 3 bases, with 6 bases of the junction left unmatched. CDR3 region: CASSDELAGGFYNEQFF. The CDR3 nucleotides read TGTGCCAGCAGTGATGAACTAGCGGGGGGTTTCTACAATGAGCAGTTCTTC.

The V call is TRBV5-5, the J call TRBJ1-5, with D maybe TRBD1 (6 bases). The CDR3 extends over 17 amino acids. Germline V CDR1 and CDR2: SGHKS, YYEKEE (reference sequence). V lost 1 base and J 2 bases, leaving 16 bases between the germline ends. The CDR3 region has the DNA TGTGCCAGCAGCTTGACCGGGACACCTACTGGCAATCAGCCCCAGCATTTT. It yields the protein CASSLTGTPTGNQPQHF.

The gene calls are TRBV5-1 and TRBJ2-1; 14 positions match TRBD2. Germline V gene sequence: CDR1 SGHRS, CDR2 YFSETQ. The trim removed 0 bases at V and 5 bases at J, leaving 1 base unmatched. This CDR3 comprises 16 residues. CDR3 DNA: TGCGCCAGCAGCTTGGTGGGACTAGCGGGGGACAATGAGCAGTTCTTC. This gives the protein CASSLVGLAGDNEQFF.

The CDR3 nucleotides are TGTGCCAGCAGTTACGGGGGGACGGATACGCAGTATTTT. Protein product: CASSYGGTDTQYF. The chain couples TRBV6-5 to TRBJ2-3; maybe TRBD2 (6 bases). The CDR3 is made up of 13 amino acids. Germline assignment: CDR1 MNHEY and CDR2 SVGAGI. Trimming stripped 2 bases from V and 6 bases from J, with 9 bases between.